Detailed here is one T cell receptor (beta chain). The source of the sample is a study of neoadjuvant anti-PD-1 for oral cavity cancer. Using immunoSEQ multiplex PCR, the repertoire was profiled, and TCRdb retains in-frame clones only, with some absent. Among more than 15,000 clones listed, about three quarters were seen once. Sequences were derived from PBMCs, sampled before nivolumab (anti-PD-1) treatment. The receptor comes from a person aged 35-79 years with oral cavity squamous cell carcinoma.

The CDR3 reads CASSELGQGPYEQYF. CDR3 nucleotides: TGTGCCAGCAGTGAACTGGGACAGGGCCCCTACGAGCAGTACTTC. This chain uses TRBV2 with TRBJ2-7; 9 nucleotides match TRBD1. The V gene end was trimmed by 2 bases and the J gene end by 2 bases; junction bases not matched to a gene: 4. The CDR3 consists of 15 residues. Germline CDR1 is SNHLY and CDR2 is FYNNEI.